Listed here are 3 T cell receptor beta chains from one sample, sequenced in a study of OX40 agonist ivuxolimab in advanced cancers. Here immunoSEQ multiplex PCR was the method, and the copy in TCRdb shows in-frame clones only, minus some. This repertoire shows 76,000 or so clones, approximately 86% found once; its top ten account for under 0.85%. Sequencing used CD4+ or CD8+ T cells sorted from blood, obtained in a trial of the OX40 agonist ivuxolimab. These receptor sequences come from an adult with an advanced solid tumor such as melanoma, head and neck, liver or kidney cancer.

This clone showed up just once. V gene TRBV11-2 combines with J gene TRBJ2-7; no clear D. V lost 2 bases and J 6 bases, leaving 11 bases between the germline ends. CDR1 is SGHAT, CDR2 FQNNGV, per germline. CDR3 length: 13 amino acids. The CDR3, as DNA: TGTGCCAGCAGCTTATCCAGAAACGGCGAGCAGTACTTC. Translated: CASSLSRNGEQYF.

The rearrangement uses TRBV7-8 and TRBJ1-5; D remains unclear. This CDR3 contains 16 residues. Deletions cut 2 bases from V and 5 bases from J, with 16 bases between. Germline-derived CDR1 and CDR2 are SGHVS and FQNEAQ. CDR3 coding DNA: TGTGCCAGCAGCTTACTGCGTTGGCAGAGTGATCAGCCCCAGCATTTT. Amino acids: CASSLLRWQSDQPQHF. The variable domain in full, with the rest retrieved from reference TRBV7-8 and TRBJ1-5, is GAGVSQSPRYKVAKRGQDVALRCDPISGHVSLFWYQQALGQGPEFLTYFQNEAQLDKSGLPSDRFFAERPEGSVSTLKIQRTQQEDSAVYLCASSLLRWQSDQPQHFGDGTRLSIL.

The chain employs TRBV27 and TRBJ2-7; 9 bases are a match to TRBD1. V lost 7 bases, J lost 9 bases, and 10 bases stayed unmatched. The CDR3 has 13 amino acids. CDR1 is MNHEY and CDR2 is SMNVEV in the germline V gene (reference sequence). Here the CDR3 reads CASTPGQGGWQYF. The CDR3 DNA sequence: TGTGCCAGCACCCCGGGACAGGGAGGTTGGCAGTACTTC.